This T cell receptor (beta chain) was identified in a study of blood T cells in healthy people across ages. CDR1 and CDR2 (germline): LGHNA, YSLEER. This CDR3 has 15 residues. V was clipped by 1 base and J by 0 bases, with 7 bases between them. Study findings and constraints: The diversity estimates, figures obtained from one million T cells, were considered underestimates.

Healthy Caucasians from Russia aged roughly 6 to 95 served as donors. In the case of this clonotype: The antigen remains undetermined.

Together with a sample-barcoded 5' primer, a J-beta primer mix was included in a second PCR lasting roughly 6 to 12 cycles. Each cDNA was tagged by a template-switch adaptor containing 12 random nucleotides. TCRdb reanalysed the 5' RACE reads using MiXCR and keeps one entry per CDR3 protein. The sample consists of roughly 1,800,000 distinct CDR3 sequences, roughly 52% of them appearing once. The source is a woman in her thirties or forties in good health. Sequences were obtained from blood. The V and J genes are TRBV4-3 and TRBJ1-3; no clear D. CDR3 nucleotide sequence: TGCGCCAGCAGCCAAGTTCCCAGCTCTGGAAACACCATATATTTT. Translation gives CASSQVPSSGNTIYF.